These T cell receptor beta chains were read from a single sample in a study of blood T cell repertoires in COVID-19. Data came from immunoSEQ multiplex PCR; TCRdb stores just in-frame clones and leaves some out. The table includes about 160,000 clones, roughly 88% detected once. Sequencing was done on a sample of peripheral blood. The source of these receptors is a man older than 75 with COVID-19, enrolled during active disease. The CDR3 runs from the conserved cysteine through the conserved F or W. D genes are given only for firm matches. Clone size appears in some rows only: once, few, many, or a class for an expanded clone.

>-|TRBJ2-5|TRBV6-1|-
TGTGCCAGCAGTGAAGGGGCCTGGGAGACCCAGTACTTC
CASSEGAWETQYF
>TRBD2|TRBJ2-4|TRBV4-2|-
TGTGCCAGCAGCCGACAAGCGGGGGAAACATACGGCGAAGCCAAAAACATTCAGTACTTC
CASSRQAGETYGEAKNIQYF
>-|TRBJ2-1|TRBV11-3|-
TGTGCCAGCAGCCGGCGGCAGGGGATACAGTTCTTC
CASSRRQGIQFF
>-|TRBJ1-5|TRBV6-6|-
TGTGCCAGCAGTTATATCCTCAGTAATAATCAGCCCCAGCATTTT
CASSYILSNNQPQHF
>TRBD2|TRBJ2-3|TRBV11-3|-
TGTGCCAGCAGCTTTGCGGGAGGGACGCAGTATTTT
CASSFAGGTQYF
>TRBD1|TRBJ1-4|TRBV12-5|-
TGTGCTAGTGGAAGCTCCGGGACAGGGAGAGAAAAACTGTTTTTT
CASGSSGTGREKLFF
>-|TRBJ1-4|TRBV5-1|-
TGCGCCAGCAGCATTAGCGCGAGGGGGACTAATGAAAAACTGTTTTTT
CASSISARGTNEKLFF
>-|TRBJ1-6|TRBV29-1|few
TGCAGCGTTGTAACGGGGGGACCTAATTCACCCCTCCACTTT
CSVVTGGPNSPLHF
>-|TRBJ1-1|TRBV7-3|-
TGTGCCAGCAGCTTAGGCGGGCCGAACACTGAAGCTTTCTTT
CASSLGGPNTEAFF
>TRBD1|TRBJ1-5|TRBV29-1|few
TGCAGCGTTGAATGGGCAGGGGGGCAGCATTTT
CSVEWAGGQHF
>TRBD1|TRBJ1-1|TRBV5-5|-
TGTGCCAGCAGTTGGGACAGGGACACTGAAGCTTTCTTT
CASSWDRDTEAFF
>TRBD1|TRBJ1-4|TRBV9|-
TGTGCCAGCAGCGCCGGGACAGCTAATGAAAAACTGTTTTTT
CASSAGTANEKLFF
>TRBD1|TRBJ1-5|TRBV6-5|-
TGTGCCAGCACCCAAAACAGGGGTGGCAATCAGCCCCAGCATTTT
CASTQNRGGNQPQHF
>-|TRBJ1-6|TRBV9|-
TGTGCCAGCAGCGTCGGGGGGAATTCACCCCTCCACTTT
CASSVGGNSPLHF
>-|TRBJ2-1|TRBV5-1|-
TGCGCCAGCAGCTTGATGGCGGGGGACAACAATGAGCAGTTCTTC
CASSLMAGDNNEQFF
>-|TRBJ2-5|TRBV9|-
TGTGCCAGCAGCCCCCGCGGGGGCTTTACAGAGACCCAGTACTTC
CASSPRGGFTETQYF
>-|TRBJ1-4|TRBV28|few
TGTGCCGGGTCCCCCAGTGGAGGGCCTAATGAAAAACTGTTTTTT
CAGSPSGGPNEKLFF